The sequence of this T cell receptor (beta chain) was determined in a study of blood T cell repertoires in COVID-19 (TCRdb year 2020). Some background on the complete study: Samples covering the acute and convalescent phases of COVID-19 were provided by collaborators in the United States, Italy and Spain. The material from the prospective study consisted of cDNA or gDNA derived from T cells, B-cell-depleted T cells, or PBMCs. Deeply sampled blood TCRbeta repertoires from subjects exposed to, actively infected with, or recovered from COVID-19 were included in the dataset. The repertoires were made available in a free public database intended to serve as a resource for research on the immune response to SARS-CoV-2. Samples were obtained from the ongoing ImmuneRACE study (first 160 participants) and from approximately 1,200 subjects provided by 6 global collaborators. Nearly every sample came with metadata listing a de-identified subject ID, COVID-19 status, age in years and sex. Where available, HLA class I and class II types were obtained from metadata supplied by the sample provider rather than from assay-based typing.

V loses 2 bases, J loses 5 bases, and the germline ends lie 3 bases apart. The cysteine opens and the phenylalanine closes a CDR3 of 11 amino acids. The only DNA kept is the CDR3, 33 bases in frame from the first base. Per the germline V gene (reference sequence), SEHNR is the CDR1 and FQNEAQ is the CDR2. Whole blood was collected in K2EDTA tubes by collaborating institutions according to the institutions' own protocols. For TCRbeta analysis, collaborators shipped samples as frozen whole blood, isolated PBMCs, or DNA extracted from either of those sample types. Remarks on this clone: Its antigen target is currently unknown. No clone much larger than this one lies a single base away; base qualities are absent.

Results the study describes overall, beyond this receptor: How much clinical and demographic metadata was included differed by source and by participant, and the metadata was provided uncurated.

TCRbeta CDR3 regions were amplified from genomic DNA by means of the immunoSEQ Assay, a bias-controlled multiplex PCR. As for how the authors treated the data: The number of nucleated cells in each sample was estimated by amplification of reference gene primers within the assay. To quantify the absolute abundance of each unique TCRbeta CDR3 rearrangement, sequence reads were collapsed and filtered. For each sample, productive Simpson clonality was calculated by taking the square root of Simpson's diversity index across productive rearrangements. TCRdb limited this immuneACCESS table to in-frame rearrangements with V and J called. A share of clones is missing; checked studies link under half to unresolved V genes, and the rest is unexplained. The V and J calls and the clone size are those of that table, but D and trimming were determined from the DNA. For this sample there are 130,000 or so clones; approximately 80% appear just once. 12% of the sample is taken by the ten largest.

This clonotype was sampled from a woman in her sixties with acute or convalescent COVID-19. Sequences were obtained from peripheral blood. The chain employs TRBV7-9 and TRBJ2-5, with the D gene too uncertain to name. The CDR3 here reads CASSLSETQYF. At the DNA level, the sequence is TGTGCCAGCAGCTTATCGGAGACCCAGTACTTC. This CDR3, with the reference TRBV7-9 and TRBJ2-5 proteins standing in past its ends, gives the full variable domain DTGVSQNPRHKITKRGQNVTFRCDPISEHNRLYWYRQTLGQGPEFLTYFQNEAQLEKSRLLSDRFSAERPKGSFSTLEIQRTEQGDSAMYLCASSLSETQYFGPGTRLLVL.